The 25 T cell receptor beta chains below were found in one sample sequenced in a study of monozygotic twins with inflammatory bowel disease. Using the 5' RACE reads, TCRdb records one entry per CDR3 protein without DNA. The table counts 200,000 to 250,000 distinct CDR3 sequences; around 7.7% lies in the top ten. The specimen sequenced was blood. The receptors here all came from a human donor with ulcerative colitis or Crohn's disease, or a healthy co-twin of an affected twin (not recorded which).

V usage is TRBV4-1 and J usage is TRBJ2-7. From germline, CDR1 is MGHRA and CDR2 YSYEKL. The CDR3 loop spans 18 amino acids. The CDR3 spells CASSQGSRRQEYFYEQYF.

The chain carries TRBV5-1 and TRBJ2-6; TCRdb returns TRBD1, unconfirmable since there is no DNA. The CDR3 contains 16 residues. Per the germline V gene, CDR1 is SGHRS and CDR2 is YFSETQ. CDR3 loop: CASRMPGGVGANVLTF.

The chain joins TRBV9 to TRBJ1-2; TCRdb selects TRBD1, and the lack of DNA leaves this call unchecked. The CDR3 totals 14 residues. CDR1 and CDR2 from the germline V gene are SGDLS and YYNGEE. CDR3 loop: CASTRGQSNYGYTF.

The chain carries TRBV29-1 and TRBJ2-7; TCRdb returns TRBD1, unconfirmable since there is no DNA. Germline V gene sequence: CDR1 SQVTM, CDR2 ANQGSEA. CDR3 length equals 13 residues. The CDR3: CSVIVRTPYEQYF.

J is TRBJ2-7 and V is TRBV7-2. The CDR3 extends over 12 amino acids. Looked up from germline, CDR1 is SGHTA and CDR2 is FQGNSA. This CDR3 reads CASSLPRYEQYF.

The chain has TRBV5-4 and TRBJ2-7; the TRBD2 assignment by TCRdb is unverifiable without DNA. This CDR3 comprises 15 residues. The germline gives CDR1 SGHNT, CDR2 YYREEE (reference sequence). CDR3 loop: CASSLGAGVSYEQYF.

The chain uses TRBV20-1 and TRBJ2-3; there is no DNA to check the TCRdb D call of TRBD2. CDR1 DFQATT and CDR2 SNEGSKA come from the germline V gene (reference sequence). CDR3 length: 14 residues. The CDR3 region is CSAPLAGRSDTQYF.

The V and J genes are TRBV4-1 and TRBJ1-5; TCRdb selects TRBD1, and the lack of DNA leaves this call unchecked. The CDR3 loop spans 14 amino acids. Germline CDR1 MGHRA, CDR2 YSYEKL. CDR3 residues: CASSLGQFNQPQHF.

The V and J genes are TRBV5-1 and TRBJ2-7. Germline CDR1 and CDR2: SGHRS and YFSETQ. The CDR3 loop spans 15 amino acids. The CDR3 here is CASSLFGRIPDEQYF.

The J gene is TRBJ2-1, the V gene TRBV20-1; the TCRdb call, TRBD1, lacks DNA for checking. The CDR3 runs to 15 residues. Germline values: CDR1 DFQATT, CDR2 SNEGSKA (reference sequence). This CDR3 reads CSARWERGPYNEQFF.

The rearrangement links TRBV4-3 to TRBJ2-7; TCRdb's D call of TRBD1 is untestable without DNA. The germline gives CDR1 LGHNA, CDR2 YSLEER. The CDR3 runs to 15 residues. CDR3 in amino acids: CASSQDFPGSYEQYF.

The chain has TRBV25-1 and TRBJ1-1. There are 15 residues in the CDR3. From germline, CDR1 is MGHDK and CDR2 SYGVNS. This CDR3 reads CATRTQERRNTEAFF.

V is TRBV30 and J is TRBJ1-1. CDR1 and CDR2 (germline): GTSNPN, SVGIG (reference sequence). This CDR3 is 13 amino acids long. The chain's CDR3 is CAWSVGDGTEAFF.

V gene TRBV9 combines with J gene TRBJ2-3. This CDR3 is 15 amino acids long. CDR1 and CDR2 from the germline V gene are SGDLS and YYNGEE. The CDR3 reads CASSALGENTDTQYF.

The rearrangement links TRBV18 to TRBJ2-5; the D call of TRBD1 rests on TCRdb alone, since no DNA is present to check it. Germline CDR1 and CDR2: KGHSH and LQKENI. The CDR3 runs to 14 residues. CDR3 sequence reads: CASSRDRAQETQYF. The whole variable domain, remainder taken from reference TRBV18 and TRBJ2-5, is NAGVMQNPRHLVRRRGQEARLRCSPMKGHSHVYWYRQLPEEGLKFMVYLQKENIIDESGMPKERFSAEFPKEGPSILRIQQVVRGDSAAYFCASSRDRAQETQYFGPGTRLLVL.

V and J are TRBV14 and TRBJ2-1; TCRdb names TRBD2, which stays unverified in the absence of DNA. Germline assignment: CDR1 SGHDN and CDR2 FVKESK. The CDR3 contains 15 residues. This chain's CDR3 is CASSQESLPYNEQFF. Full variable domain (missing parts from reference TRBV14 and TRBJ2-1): EAGVTQFPSHSVIEKGQTVTLRCDPISGHDNLYWYRRVMGKEIKFLLHFVKESKQDESGMPNNRFLAERTGGTYSTLKVQPAELEDSGVYFCASSQESLPYNEQFFGPGTRLTVL.

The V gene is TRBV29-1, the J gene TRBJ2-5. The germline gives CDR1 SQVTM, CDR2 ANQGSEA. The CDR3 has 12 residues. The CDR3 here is CSVAGIEETQYF.

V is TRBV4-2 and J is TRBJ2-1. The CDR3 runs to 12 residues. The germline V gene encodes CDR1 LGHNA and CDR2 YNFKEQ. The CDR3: CASSLEPGQQFF.

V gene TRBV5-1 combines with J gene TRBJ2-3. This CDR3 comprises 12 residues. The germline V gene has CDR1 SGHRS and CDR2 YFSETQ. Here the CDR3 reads CASSLAGDTQYF.

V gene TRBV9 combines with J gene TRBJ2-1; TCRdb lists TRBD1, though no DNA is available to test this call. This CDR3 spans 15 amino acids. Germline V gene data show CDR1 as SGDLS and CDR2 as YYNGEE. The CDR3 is CASSPTAGAYNEQFF.

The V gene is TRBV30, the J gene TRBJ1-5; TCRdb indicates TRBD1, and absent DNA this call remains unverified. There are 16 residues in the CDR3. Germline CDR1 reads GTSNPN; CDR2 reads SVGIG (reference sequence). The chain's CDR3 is CAWAKGQSLGNQPQHF.

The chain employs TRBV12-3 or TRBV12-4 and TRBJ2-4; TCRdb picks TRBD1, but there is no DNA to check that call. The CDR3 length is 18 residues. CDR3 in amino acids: CASTMGGYREGRRNIQYF.

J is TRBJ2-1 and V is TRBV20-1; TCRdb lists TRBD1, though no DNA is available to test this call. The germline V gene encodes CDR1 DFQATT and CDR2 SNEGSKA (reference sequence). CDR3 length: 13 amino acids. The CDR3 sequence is CSYTAGQGNEQFF.

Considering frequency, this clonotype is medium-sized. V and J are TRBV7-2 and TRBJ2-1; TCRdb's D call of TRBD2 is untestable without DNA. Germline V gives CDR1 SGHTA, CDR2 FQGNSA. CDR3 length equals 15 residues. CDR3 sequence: CASSFSAGGLGEQFF. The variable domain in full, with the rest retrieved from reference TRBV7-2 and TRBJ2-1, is GAGVSQSPSNKVTEKGKDVELRCDPISGHTALYWYRQSLGQGLEFLIYFQGNSAPDKSGLPSDRFSAERTGGSVSTLTIQRTQQEDSAVYLCASSFSAGGLGEQFFGPGTRLTVL.

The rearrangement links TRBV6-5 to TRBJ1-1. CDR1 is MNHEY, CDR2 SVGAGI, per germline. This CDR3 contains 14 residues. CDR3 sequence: CASSSKLSGTEAFF.